The 8 T cell receptor beta chains below come from one sample, sequenced in a study of cytomegalovirus exposure and HLA in healthy donors. Primers included in the PCR were 60 Vbeta and 13 Jbeta primers. The table came from immunoSEQ multiplex PCR; TCRdb's copy has only in-frame clones and leaves some out. The sample lists around 170,000 clones, more than 70% occurring once. Sequencing was carried out using PBMCs. These receptors were collected from a girl under 18 in good health and CMV-seronegative.

The rearrangement links TRBV2 to TRBJ1-2; 8 nucleotides align to TRBD1. V lost 6 bases to trimming and J lost 10 bases; unmatched junction nucleotides: 1. In germline, CDR1 is SNHLY, CDR2 FYNNEI. CDR3 length equals 10 residues. This chain's CDR3 is CASRTGVYTF. In nucleotides, the CDR3 is TGTGCCAGCAGGACAGGGGTCTACACCTTC. Using reference TRBV2 and TRBJ1-2 for the parts outside the CDR3, the full variable domain is EPEVTQTPSHQVTQMGQEVILRCVPISNHLYFYWYRQILGQKVEFLVSFYNNEISEKSEIFDDQFSVERPDGSNFTLKIRSTKLEDSAMYFCASRTGVYTFGSGTRLTVV.

The J gene is TRBJ2-3, the V gene TRBV7-9; a weak D match, TRBD2 (6 bases). The V gene lost 4 bases and the J gene lost 0 bases, with 20 bases spanning the gap. Germline V lookup: CDR1 SEHNR, CDR2 FQNEAQ (reference sequence). CDR3 length: 18 amino acids. The CDR3 spells CASSSLRTGTPSTDTQYF. CDR3 sequence (DNA): TGTGCCAGCAGCTCCCTGAGGACCGGGACTCCTAGCACAGATACGCAGTATTTT.

This clone has more than one count but fewer than ten. The chain is built from TRBV11-2 and TRBJ2-7; 10 bases are a match to TRBD2. The CDR3 is made up of 17 amino acids. Germline CDR1 reads SGHAT; CDR2 reads FQNNGV. The V gene end was trimmed by 5 bases and the J gene end by 0 bases; junction bases not matched to a gene: 10. Here the CDR3 DNA reads TGTGCCAGCAGCGAGGTTGGAGCGGGGGGGAGCTCCTACGAGCAGTACTTC. Protein product: CASSEVGAGGSSYEQYF.

The V call is TRBV2, the J call TRBJ2-5; 9 bases map to TRBD2. Germline values: CDR1 SNHLY, CDR2 FYNNEI. The CDR3 sequence is 13 residues long. J was trimmed by 5 bases and V by 4 bases; bases with no gene match: 2. The CDR3 loop reads CASSGSGGETQYF. DNA of the CDR3: TGTGCCAGCAGTGGTAGCGGGGGCGAGACCCAGTACTTC.

This sequence joins TRBV27 and TRBJ2-1, with 8 bases identical to TRBD1. The germline V gene encodes CDR1 MNHEY and CDR2 SMNVEV (reference sequence). The J segment lost 7 bases and the V segment lost 1 base, leaving 6 bases of the junction unmatched. The CDR3 totals 15 residues. CDR3 protein: CASSLWQGAANEQFF. The DNA of the CDR3 is TGTGCCAGCAGTTTATGGCAGGGGGCGGCGAATGAGCAGTTCTTC.

The gene calls are TRBV5-5 and TRBJ1-1; no firm D call. The CDR3 covers 14 residues. Per germline, CDR1 SGHKS and CDR2 YYEKEE (reference sequence). The germline V and J ends were trimmed by 2 bases and 6 bases, with 14 bases remaining between them. CDR3 in DNA: TGTGCCAGCAGCTTTTCAGGTATGTTCGCTGAAGCTTTCTTT. Residues: CASSFSGMFAEAFF.

The V call is TRBV19, the J call TRBJ1-5, with 7 bases matching TRBD1. After removal of 4 bases from V and 5 bases from J, the junction contained 5 bases not matched to a gene. This CDR3 contains 14 residues. Germline CDR1 reads LNHDA; CDR2 reads SQIVND (reference sequence). Here the CDR3 reads CASSNGDSYQPQHF. For the CDR3, the DNA is TGTGCCAGTAGTAACGGGGACAGCTATCAGCCCCAGCATTTT.

The V and J genes are TRBV6-1 and TRBJ2-3; D is ambiguous. V dropped 6 bases and J dropped 5 bases, with 12 bases sitting between them. Germline assignment: CDR1 MNHNS and CDR2 SASEGT. The CDR3 has 13 amino acids. CDR3 amino acids: CASSYGQEDTQYF. The DNA for the CDR3 is TGTGCCAGCAGCTACGGCCAGGAAGATACGCAGTATTTT.